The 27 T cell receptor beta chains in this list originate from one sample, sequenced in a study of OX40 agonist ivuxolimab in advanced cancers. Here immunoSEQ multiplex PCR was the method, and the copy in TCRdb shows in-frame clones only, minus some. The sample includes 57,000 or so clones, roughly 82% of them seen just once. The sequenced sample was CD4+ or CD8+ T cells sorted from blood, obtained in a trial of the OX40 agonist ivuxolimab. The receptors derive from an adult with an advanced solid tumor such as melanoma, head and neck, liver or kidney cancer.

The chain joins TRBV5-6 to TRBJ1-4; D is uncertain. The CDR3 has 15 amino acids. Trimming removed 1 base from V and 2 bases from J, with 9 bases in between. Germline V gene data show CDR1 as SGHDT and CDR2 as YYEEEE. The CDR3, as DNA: TGTGCCAGCAGCTTGCGGAGGGCCACTAATGAAAAACTGTTTTTT. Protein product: CASSLRRATNEKLFF. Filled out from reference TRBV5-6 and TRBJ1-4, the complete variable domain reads DAGVTQSPTHLIKTRGQQVTLRCSPKSGHDTVSWYQQALGQGPQFIFQYYEEEERQRGNFPDRFSGHQFPNYSSELNVNALLLGDSALYLCASSLRRATNEKLFFGSGTQLSVL.

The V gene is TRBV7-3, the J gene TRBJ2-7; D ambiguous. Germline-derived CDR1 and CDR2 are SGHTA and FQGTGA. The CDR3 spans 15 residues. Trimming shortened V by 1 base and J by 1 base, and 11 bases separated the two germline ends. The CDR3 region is CASSLMAGQSYEQYF. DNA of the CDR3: TGTGCCAGCAGCTTAATGGCTGGGCAATCCTACGAGCAGTACTTC.

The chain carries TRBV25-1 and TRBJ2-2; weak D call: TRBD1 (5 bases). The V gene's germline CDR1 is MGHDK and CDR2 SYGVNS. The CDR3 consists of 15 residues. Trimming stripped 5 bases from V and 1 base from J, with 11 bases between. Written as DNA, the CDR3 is TGTGCCAGCAGTCGCCGAGACAGGAACACCGGGGAGCTGTTTTTT. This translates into CASSRRDRNTGELFF.

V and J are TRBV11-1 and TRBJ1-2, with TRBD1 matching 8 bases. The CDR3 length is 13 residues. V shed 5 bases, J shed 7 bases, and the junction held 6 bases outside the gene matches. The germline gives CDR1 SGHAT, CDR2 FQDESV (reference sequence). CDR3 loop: CASSPGQDPGYTF. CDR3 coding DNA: TGTGCCAGCAGCCCGGGACAGGATCCTGGCTACACCTTC.

The CDR3 spells CASSFRGPSEQFF. CDR3 DNA: TGTGCCAGCAGTTTTAGGGGGCCCAGTGAGCAGTTCTTC. The V and J genes are TRBV2 and TRBJ2-1, with TRBD1 matching 7 bases. The CDR3 extends over 13 amino acids. Germline CDR1 SNHLY, CDR2 FYNNEI. Germline trimming cut 5 bases from V and 9 bases from J; bases unmatched to any gene: 7. The full variable domain, its missing parts supplied by reference TRBV2 and TRBJ2-1, is EPEVTQTPSHQVTQMGQEVILRCVPISNHLYFYWYRQILGQKVEFLVSFYNNEISEKSEIFDDQFSVERPDGSNFTLKIRSTKLEDSAMYFCASSFRGPSEQFFGPGTRLTVL.

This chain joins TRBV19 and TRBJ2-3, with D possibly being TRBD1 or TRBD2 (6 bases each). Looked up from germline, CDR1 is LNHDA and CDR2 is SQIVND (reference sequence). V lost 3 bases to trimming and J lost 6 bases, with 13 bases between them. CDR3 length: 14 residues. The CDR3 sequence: CASSMTGASDTQYF. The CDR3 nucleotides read TGTGCCAGTAGTATGACGGGGGCATCGGATACGCAGTATTTT.

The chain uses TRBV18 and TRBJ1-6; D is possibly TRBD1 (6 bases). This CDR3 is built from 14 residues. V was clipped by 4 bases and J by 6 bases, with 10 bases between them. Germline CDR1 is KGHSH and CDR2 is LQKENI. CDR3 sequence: CASSQSGVNSPLHF. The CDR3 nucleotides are TGTGCCAGCTCACAATCAGGGGTTAATTCACCCCTCCACTTT. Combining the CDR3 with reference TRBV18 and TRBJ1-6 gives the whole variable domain NAGVMQNPRHLVRRRGQEARLRCSPMKGHSHVYWYRQLPEEGLKFMVYLQKENIIDESGMPKERFSAEFPKEGPSILRIQQVVRGDSAAYFCASSQSGVNSPLHFGNGTRLTVT.

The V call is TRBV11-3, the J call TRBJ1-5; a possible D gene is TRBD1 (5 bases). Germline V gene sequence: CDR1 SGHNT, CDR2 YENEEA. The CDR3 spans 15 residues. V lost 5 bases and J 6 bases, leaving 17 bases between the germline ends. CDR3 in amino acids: CASSPGPESGQPQHF. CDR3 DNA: TGTGCCAGCAGCCCGGGACCGGAATCGGGTCAGCCCCAGCATTTT.

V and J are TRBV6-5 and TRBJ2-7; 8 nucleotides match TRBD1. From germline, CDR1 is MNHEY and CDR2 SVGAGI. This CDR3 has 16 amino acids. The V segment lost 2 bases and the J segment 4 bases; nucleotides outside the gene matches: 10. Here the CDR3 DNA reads TGTGCCAGCAGTTACCCCACCGGACAGGGTGGGTACGAGCAGTACTTC. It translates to CASSYPTGQGGYEQYF.

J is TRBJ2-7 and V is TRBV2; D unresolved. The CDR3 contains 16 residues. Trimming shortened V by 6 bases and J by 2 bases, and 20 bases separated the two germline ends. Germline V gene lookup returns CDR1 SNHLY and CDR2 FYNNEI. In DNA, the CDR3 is TGTGCCAGCAGCCTCGGTTCAGACCCCGTTCCCTACGAGCAGTACTTC. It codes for CASSLGSDPVPYEQYF.

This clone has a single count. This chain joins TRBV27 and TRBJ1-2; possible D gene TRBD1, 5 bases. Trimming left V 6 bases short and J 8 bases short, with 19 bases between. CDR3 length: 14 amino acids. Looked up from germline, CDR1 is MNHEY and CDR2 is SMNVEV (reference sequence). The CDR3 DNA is TGTGCCAGCAGAGCAGGGATTTTAGCGGGCGGCTACACCTTC. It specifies CASRAGILAGGYTF.

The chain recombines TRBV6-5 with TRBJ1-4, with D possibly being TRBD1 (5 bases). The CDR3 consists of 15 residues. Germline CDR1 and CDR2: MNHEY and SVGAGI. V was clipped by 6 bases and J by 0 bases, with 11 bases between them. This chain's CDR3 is CASRRDGATNEKLFF. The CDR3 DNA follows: TGTGCCAGCAGACGGGACGGTGCAACTAATGAAAAACTGTTTTTT.

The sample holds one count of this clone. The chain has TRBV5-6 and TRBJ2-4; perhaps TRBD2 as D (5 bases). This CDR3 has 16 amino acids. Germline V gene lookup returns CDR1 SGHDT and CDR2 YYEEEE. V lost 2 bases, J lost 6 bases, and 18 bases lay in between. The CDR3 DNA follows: TGTGCCAGCAGCTTTCTCGAGGGCGGTACGTTAAACATTCAGTACTTC. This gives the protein CASSFLEGGTLNIQYF.

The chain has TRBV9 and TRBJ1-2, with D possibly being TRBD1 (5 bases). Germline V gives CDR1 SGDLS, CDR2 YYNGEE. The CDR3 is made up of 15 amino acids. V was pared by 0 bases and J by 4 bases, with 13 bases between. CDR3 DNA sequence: TGTGCCAGCAGCGTAGAAGGCTTGAGGGGCTATGGCTACACCTTC. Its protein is CASSVEGLRGYGYTF.

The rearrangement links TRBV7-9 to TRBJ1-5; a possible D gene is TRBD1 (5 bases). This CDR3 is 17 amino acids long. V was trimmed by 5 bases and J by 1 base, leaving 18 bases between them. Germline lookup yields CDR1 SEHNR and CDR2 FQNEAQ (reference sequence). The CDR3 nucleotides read TGTGCCAGCAGCCAAGCAGCCGGACGGGGCAGCAATCAGCCCCAGCATTTT. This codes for CASSQAAGRGSNQPQHF. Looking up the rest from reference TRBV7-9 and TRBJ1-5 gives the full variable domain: DTGVSQNPRHKITKRGQNVTFRCDPISEHNRLYWYRQTLGQGPEFLTYFQNEAQLEKSRLLSDRFSAERPKGSFSTLEIQRTEQGDSAMYLCASSQAAGRGSNQPQHFGDGTRLSIL.

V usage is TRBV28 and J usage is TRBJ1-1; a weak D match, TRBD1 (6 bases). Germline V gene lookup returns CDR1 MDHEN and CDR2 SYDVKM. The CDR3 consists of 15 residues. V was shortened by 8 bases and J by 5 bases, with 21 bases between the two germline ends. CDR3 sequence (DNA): TGTGCCAGCTTACGAGCCCGGGGGGGCCGAACTGAAGCTTTCTTT. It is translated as CASLRARGGRTEAFF.

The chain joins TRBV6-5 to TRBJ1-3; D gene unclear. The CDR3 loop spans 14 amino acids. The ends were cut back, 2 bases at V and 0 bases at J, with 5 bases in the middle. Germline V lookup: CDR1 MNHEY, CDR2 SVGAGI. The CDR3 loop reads CASSYGYSGNTIYF. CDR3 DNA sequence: TGTGCCAGCAGTTACGGGTACTCTGGAAACACCATATATTTT.

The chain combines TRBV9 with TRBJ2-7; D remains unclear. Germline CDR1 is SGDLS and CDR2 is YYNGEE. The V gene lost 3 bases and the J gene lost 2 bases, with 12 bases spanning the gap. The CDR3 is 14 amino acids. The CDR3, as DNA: TGTGCCAGCAGCGCGACGGACGGAACCTACGAGCAGTACTTC. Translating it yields CASSATDGTYEQYF.

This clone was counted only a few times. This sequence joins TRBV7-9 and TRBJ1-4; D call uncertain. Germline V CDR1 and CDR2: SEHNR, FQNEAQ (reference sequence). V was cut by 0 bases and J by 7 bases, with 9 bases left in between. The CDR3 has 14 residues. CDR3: CASSLAGIGEKLFF. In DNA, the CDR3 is TGTGCCAGCAGCTTAGCAGGGATTGGTGAAAAACTGTTTTTT.

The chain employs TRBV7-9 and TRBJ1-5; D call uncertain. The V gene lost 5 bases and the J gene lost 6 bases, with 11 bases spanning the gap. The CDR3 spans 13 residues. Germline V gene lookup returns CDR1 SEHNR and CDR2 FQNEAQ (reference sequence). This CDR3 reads CASSPGRSQPQHF. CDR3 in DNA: TGTGCCAGCAGCCCCGGACGGAGTCAGCCCCAGCATTTT.

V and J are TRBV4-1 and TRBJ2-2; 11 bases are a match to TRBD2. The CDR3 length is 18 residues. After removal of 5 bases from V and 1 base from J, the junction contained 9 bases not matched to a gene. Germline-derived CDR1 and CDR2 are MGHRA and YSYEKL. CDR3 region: CASSEAGLAGMNTGELFF. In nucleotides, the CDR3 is TGCGCCAGCAGCGAAGCCGGACTAGCGGGCATGAACACCGGGGAGCTGTTTTTT.

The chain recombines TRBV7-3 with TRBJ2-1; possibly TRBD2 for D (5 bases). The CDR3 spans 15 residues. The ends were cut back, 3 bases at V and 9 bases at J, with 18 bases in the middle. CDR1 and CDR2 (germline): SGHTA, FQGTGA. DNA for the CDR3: TGTGCCAGCAGCTTGAACAGCGGTATCAGCACTGAGCAGTTCTTC. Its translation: CASSLNSGISTEQFF.

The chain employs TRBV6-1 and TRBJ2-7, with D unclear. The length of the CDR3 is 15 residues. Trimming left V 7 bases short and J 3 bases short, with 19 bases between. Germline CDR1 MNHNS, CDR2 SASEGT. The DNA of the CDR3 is TGTGCCAGCAAGCCGACTCTAATCCCGAACTACGAGCAGTACTTC. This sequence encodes CASKPTLIPNYEQYF.

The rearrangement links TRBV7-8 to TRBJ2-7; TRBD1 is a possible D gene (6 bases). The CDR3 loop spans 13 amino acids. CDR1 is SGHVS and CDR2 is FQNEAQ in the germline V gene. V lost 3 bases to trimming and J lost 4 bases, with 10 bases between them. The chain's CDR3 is CASSFTGQYEQYF. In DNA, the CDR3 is TGTGCCAGCAGCTTTACAGGGCAGTACGAGCAGTACTTC.

For the CDR3, the DNA is TGCGCCAGCAGCCAGCGAAATCGAGGGCGGGGTGGGGAGGATACGCAGTATTTT. The encoded protein is CASSQRNRGRGGEDTQYF. The chain couples TRBV4-1 to TRBJ2-3, with TRBD2 as a possible D gene (6 bases). The ends were cut back, 3 bases at V and 6 bases at J, with 25 bases in the middle. This CDR3 is 18 amino acids long. Germline lookup yields CDR1 MGHRA and CDR2 YSYEKL.

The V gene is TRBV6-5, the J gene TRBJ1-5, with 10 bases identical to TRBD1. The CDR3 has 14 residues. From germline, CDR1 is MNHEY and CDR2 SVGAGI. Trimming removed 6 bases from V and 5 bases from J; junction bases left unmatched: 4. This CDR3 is CASSRGTGDQPQHF. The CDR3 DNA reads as TGTGCCAGCAGCCGAGGGACAGGGGATCAGCCCCAGCATTTT.

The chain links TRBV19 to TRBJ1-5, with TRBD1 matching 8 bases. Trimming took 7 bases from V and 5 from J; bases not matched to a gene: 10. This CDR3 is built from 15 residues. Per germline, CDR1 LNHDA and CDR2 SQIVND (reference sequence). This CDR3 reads CASNPGQVIYQPQHF. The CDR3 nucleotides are TGTGCCAGTAATCCGGGACAGGTAATATATCAGCCCCAGCATTTT. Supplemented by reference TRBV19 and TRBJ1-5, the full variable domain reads DGGITQSPKYLFRKEGQNVTLSCEQNLNHDAMYWYRQDPGQGLRLIYYSQIVNDFQKGDIAEGYSVSREKKESFPLTVTSAQKNPTAFYLCASNPGQVIYQPQHFGDGTRLSIL.